This T cell receptor beta chain derives from a study of control samples from healthy donors and cancer patients. Clones were read by immunoSEQ multiplex PCR, and TCRdb kept only the in-frame ones, dropping some. Of 100,000 to 150,000 clones listed, 80% to 95% are singletons. V dropped 3 bases and J dropped 1; count of bases not matched to a gene: 2. The V gene's germline CDR1 is SGHRS and CDR2 YFSETQ. This CDR3 has 16 amino acids. The specimen was blood. J is TRBJ2-5 and V is TRBV5-1; 14 nucleotides align to TRBD2. This receptor was identified in a man aged 18 to 30 in good health. CDR3 sequence: CASSYGLAGGQETQYF. The CDR3 DNA is TGCGCCAGCAGCTACGGACTAGCGGGGGGCCAAGAGACCCAGTACTTC.